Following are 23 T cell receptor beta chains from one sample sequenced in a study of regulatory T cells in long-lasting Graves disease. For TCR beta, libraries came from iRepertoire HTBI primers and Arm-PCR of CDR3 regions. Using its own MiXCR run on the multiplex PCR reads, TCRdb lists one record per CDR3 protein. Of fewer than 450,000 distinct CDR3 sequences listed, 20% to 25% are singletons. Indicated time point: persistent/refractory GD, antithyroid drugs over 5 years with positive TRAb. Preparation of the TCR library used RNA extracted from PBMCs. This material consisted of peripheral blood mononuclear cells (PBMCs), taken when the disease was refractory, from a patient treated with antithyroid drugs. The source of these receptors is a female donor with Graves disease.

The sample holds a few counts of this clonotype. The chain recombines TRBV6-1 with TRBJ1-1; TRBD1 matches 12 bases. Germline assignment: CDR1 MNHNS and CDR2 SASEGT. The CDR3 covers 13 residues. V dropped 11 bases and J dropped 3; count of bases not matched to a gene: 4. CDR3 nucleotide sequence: TGTGCCGGGGGACAGGGGGCCTACACTGAAGCTTTCTTT. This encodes CAGGQGAYTEAFF.

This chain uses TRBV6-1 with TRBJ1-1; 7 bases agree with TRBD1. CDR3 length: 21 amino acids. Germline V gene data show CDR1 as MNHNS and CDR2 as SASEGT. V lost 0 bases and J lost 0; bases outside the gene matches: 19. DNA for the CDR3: TGTGCCAGCAGTGAAGCGCTCCCCTCGGGAACAGGGGAGTCCATGAACACTGAAGCTTTCTTT. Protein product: CASSEALPSGTGESMNTEAFF.

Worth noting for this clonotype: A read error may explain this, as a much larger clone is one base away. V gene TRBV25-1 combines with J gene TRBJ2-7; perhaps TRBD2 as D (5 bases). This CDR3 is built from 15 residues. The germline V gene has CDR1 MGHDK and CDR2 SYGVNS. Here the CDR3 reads CASSESGWESCEQYF. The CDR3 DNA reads TGTGCCAGCAGTGAATCGGGTTGGGAGTCCTGCGAGCAGTACTTC.

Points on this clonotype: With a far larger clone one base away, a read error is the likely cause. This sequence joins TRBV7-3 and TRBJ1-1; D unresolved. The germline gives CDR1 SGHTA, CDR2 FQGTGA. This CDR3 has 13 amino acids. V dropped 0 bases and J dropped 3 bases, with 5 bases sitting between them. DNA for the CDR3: TGTGCCAGCAGCTTAACGGCGGACACTGAAGCTTTCTTT. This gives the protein CASSLTADTEAFF.

In nucleotides, the CDR3 is TGTGCCAGTAGTATGGGGGCCGAGCAGTACTTC. Amino acid sequence: CASSMGAEQYF. The rearrangement joins TRBV19 to TRBJ2-7; D may be TRBD1 (6 bases). V lost 3 bases to trimming and J lost 6 bases, with 6 bases between them. The CDR3 covers 11 residues. Germline assignment: CDR1 LNHDA and CDR2 SQIVND (reference sequence).

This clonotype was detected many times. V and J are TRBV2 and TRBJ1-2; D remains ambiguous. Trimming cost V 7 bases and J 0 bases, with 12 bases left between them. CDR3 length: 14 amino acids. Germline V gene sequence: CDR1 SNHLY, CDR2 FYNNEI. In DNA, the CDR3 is TGTGCCAGCACCCCATCCGGGGCTAACTATGGCTACACCTTC. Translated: CASTPSGANYGYTF.

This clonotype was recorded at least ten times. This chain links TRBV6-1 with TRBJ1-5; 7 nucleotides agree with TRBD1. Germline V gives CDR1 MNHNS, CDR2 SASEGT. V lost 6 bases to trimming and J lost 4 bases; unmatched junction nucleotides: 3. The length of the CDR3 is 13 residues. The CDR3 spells CASSETGNQPQHF. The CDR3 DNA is TGTGCCAGCAGCGAGACAGGGAATCAGCCCCAGCATTTT.

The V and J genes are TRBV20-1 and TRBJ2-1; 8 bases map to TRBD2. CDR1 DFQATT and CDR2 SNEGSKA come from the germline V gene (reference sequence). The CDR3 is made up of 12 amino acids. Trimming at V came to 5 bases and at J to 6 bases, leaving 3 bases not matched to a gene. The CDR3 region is CSAPAGVNEQFF. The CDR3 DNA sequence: TGCAGTGCTCCAGCGGGAGTCAATGAGCAGTTCTTC.

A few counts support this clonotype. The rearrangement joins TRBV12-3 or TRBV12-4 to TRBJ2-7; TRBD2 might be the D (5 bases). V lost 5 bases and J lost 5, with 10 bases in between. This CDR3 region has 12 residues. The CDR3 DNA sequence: TGTGCCAGCAGTATCGGACTCGACGAGCAGTACTTC. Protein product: CASSIGLDEQYF.

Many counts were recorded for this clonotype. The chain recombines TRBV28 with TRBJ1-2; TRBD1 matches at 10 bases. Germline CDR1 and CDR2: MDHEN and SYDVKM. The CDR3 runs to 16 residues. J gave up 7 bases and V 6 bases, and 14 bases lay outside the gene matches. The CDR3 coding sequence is TGTGCCAGCAGCTGGGACAGGGGCAGACCTCAATCTGGCTACACCTTC. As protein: CASSWDRGRPQSGYTF.

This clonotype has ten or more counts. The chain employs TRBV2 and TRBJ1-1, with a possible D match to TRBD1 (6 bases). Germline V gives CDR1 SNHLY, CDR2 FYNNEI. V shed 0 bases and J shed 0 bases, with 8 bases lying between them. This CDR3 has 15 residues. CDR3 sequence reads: CASSEARTVNTEAFF. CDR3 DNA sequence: TGTGCCAGCAGTGAAGCACGGACAGTGAACACTGAAGCTTTCTTT.

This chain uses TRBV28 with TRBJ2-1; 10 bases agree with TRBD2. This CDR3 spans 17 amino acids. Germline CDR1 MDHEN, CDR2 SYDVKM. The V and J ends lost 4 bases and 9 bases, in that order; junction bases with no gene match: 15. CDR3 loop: CASSSTRAGGPSGEQFF. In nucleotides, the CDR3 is TGTGCCAGCAGTTCAACCCGAGCGGGAGGGCCCTCGGGTGAGCAGTTCTTC. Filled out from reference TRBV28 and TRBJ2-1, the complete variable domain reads DVKVTQSSRYLVKRTGEKVFLECVQDMDHENMFWYRQDPGLGLRLIYFSYDVKMKEKGDIPEGYSVSREKKERFSLILESASTNQTSMYLCASSSTRAGGPSGEQFFGPGTRLTVL.

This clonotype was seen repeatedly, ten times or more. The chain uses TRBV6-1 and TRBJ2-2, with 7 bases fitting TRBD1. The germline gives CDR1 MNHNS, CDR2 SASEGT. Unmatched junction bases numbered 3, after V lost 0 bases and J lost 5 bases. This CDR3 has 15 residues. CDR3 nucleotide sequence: TGTGCCAGCAGTGAAGCGGACAGGATTACCGGGGAGCTGTTTTTT. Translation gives CASSEADRITGELFF.

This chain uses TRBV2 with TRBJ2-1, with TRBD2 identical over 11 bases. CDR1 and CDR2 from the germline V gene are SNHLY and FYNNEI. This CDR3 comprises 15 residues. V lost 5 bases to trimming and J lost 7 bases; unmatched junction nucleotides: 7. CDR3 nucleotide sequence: TGTGCCAGCAGTCTAGCGGGAGGAACGGGTAATGAGCAGTTCTTC. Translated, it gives CASSLAGGTGNEQFF.

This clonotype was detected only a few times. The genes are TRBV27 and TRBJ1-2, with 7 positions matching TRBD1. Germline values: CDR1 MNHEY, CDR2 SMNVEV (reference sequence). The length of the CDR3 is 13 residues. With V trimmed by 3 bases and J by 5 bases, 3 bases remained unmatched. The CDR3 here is CASSFLQGYGYTF. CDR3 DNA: TGTGCCAGCAGTTTTCTACAGGGGTATGGCTACACCTTC.

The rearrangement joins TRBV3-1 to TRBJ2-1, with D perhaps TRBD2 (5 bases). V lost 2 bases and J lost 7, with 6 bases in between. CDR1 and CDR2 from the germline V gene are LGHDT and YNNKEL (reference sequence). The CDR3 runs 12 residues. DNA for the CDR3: TGTGCCAGCAGCCAAAGCGGTAATGAGCAGTTCTTC. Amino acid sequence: CASSQSGNEQFF.

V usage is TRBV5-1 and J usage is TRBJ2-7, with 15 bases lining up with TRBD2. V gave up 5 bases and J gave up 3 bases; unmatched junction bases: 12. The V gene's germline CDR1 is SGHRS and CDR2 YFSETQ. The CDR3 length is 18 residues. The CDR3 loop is CASRSGGLAGGAGYEQYF. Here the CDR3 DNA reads TGCGCCAGCAGGAGCGGGGGACTAGCGGGAGGCGCCGGCTACGAGCAGTACTTC. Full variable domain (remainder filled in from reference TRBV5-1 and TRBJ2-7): KAGVTQTPRYLIKTRGQQVTLSCSPISGHRSVSWYQQTPGQGLQFLFEYFSETQRNKGNFPGRFSGRQFSNSRSEMNVSTLELGDSALYLCASRSGGLAGGAGYEQYFGPGTRLTVT.

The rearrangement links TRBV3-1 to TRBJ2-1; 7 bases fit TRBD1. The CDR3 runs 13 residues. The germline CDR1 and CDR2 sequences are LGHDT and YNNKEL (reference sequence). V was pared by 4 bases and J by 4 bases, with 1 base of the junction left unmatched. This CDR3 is CASSRRGYNEQFF. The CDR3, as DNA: TGTGCCAGCAGCCGCAGGGGGTACAATGAGCAGTTCTTC.

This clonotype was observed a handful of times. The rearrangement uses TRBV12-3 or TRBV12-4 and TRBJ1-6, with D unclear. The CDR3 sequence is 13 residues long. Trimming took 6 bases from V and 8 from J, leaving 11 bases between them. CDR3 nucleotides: TGTGCCAGCAGCCAAAGTTGGGATTCACCCCTCCACTTT. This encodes CASSQSWDSPLHF.

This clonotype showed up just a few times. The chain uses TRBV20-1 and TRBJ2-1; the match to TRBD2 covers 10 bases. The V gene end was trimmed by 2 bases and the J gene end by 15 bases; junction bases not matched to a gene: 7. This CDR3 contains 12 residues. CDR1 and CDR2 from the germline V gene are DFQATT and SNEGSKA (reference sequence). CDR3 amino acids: CSARWLAGVPFF. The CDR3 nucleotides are TGCAGTGCTAGATGGCTAGCGGGAGTTCCGTTCTTC.

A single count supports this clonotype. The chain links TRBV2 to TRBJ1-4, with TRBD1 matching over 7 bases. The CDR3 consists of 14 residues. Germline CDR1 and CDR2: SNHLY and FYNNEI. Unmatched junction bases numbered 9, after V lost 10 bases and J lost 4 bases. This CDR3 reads CANGAGTDNEKLFF. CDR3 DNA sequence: TGTGCCAACGGAGCCGGGACAGATAATGAAAAACTGTTTTTT. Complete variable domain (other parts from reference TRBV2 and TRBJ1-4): EPEVTQTPSHQVTQMGQEVILRCVPISNHLYFYWYRQILGQKVEFLVSFYNNEISEKSEIFDDQFSVERPDGSNFTLKIRSTKLEDSAMYFCANGAGTDNEKLFFGSGTQLSVL.

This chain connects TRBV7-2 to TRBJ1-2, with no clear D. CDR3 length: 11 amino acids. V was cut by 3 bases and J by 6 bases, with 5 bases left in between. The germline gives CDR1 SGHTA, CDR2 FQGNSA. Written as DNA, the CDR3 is TGTGCCAGCAGCTTTGATGATGGCTACACCTTC. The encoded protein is CASSFDDGYTF.

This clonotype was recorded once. The CDR3 protein is CASSLESRGGEQYF. CDR3 coding DNA: TGTGCCAGCAGCTTAGAATCCAGGGGGGGCGAGCAGTACTTC. The rearrangement uses TRBV7-2 and TRBJ2-7; tentatively, D is TRBD1 or TRBD2 (7 bases each). CDR1 is SGHTA and CDR2 is FQGNSA in the germline V gene. V was shortened by 1 base and J by 6 bases, with 13 bases between the two germline ends. The length of the CDR3 is 14 residues.